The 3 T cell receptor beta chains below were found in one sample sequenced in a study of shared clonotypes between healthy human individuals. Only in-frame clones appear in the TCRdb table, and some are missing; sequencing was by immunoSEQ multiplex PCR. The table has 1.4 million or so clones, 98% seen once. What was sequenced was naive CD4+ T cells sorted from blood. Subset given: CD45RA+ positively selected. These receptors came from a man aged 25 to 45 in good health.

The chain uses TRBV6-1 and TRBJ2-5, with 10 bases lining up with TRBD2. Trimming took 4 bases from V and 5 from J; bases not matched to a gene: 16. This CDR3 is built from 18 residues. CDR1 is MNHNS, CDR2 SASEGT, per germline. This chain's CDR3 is CASSAGTSVKIFGETQYF. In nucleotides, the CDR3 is TGTGCCAGCAGTGCCGGGACTAGCGTTAAAATTTTCGGGGAGACCCAGTACTTC.

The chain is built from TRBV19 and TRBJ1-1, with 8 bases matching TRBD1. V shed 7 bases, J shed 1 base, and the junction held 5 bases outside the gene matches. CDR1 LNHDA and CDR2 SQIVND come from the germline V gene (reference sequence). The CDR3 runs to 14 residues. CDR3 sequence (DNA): TGTGCCAGTACCCCGGACAGGGCGAACACTGAAGCTTTCTTT. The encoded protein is CASTPDRANTEAFF. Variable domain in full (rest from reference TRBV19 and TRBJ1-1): DGGITQSPKYLFRKEGQNVTLSCEQNLNHDAMYWYRQDPGQGLRLIYYSQIVNDFQKGDIAEGYSVSREKKESFPLTVTSAQKNPTAFYLCASTPDRANTEAFFGQGTRLTVV.

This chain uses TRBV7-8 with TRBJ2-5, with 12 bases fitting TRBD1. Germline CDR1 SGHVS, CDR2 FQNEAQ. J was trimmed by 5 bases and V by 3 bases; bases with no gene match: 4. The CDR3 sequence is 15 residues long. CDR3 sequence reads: CASSFGTGGRETQYF. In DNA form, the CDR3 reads TGTGCCAGCAGCTTCGGGACAGGGGGCAGGGAGACCCAGTACTTC.